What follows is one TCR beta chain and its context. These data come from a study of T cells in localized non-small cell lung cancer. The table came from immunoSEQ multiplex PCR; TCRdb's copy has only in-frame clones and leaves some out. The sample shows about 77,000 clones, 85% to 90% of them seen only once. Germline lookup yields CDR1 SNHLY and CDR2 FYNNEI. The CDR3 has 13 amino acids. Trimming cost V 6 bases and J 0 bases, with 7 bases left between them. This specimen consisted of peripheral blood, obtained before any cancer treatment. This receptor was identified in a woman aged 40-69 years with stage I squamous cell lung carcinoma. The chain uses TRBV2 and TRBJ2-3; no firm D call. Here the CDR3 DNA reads TGTGCCAGCAGGGTAAGGAGCACAGATACGCAGTATTTT. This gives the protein CASRVRSTDTQYF.